This T cell receptor beta chain was identified in a study of beta chain features in type 1 diabetes. The CDR3 length is 16 residues. Trimming took off 2 bases at V and 0 bases at J, with 12 bases between the two ends. CDR1 is SGHTA, CDR2 FQGNSA, per germline. Every isolated RNA sample was fully reverse transcribed, so sequencing captured expressed TCRB transcripts. Assay used: immunoSEQ multiplex PCR; TCRdb lists only in-frame clones, some missing. The sample shows around 250,000 clones, 14% of them seen only once. In its sample, this clone was seen a few times. The J gene is TRBJ2-3, the V gene TRBV7-2, with D possibly matching TRBD1 (7 bases). The TCR originated in a woman between 40 and 55 years old in good health. The sequenced sample was naive CD4+ T cells from blood. This CDR3 is CASSLRGRGSTDTQYF. In DNA form, the CDR3 reads TGTGCCAGCAGCTTAAGGGGGCGGGGTAGCACAGATACGCAGTATTTT.